The 8 T cell receptor beta chains presented below share a single source sample, sequenced in a study of blood T cells in healthy people across ages. Primed by a sample-barcoded 5' primer and a J-beta primer mix, a second PCR proceeded for about 6 to 12 cycles. TCRdb called the 5' RACE reads again in MiXCR, with one record for every CDR3 protein. There are approximately 1.5 million distinct CDR3 sequences in the sample; almost 35% occur only once, and over 9% lies in the top ten. The sample consisted of blood. All receptors derive from a young woman in good health.

V gene TRBV20-1 combines with J gene TRBJ2-3, with 9 bases fitting TRBD2. With 1 base clipped from V and 1 base from J, the junction kept 9 bases outside the gene matches. This CDR3 comprises 17 residues. Germline CDR1 and CDR2: DFQATT and SNEGSKA (reference sequence). The CDR3: CSARGSSGTSRTDTQYF. The CDR3 DNA is TGCAGTGCTAGAGGCTCTTCCGGGACTAGCCGCACAGATACGCAGTATTTT.

The CDR3 DNA reads TGTGCCAGCAGCTCATCGCCCAGGGGTAATAGCTCACCCCTCCACTTT. This encodes CASSSSPRGNSSPLHF. The rearrangement uses TRBV5-5 and TRBJ1-6, with a tentative D call TRBD1 (6 bases). V lost 3 bases and J lost 10, with 20 bases in between. There are 16 residues in the CDR3. Germline CDR1 is SGHKS and CDR2 is YYEKEE (reference sequence).

As regards this clonotype: A read error may account for a junction end that differs from germline. The chain has TRBV6-1 and TRBJ2-3, with no clear D. This CDR3 comprises 14 residues. CDR1 and CDR2 from the germline V gene are MNHNS and SASEGT. Here the CDR3 reads CASREAPGTDTQYF. The CDR3 nucleotides read TGTGCCAGCAGGGAAGCGCCCGGGACAGATACGCAGTATTTT.

In this sample, this clonotype turned up a few times. This chain links TRBV5-1 with TRBJ2-3; D might be TRBD1 or TRBD2, each matching 5 bases. The germline V gene has CDR1 SGHRS and CDR2 YFSETQ. This CDR3 has 16 residues. V was clipped by 4 bases and J by 4 bases, with 19 bases between them. The CDR3 spells CASSGAGTSGPDTQYF. The CDR3 DNA reads TGCGCCAGCAGCGGCGCCGGGACCTCGGGCCCAGATACGCAGTATTTT.

Concerning this clonotype itself: Compared with germline, one end of the junction differs, possibly owing to a read error. The chain combines TRBV27 with TRBJ1-5; possibly TRBD1 for D (5 bases). From germline, CDR1 is MNHEY and CDR2 SMNVEV (reference sequence). The CDR3 extends over 15 amino acids. The CDR3 reads CAGSLRGTFNQPQHF. In nucleotides, the CDR3 is TGTGCCGGCAGTTTACGAGGGACCTTTAATCAGCCCCAGCATTTT.

In this sample, this clonotype turned up a few times. The rearrangement links TRBV18 to TRBJ1-1, with TRBD1 matching 10 bases. J was trimmed by 7 bases and V by 3 bases; bases with no gene match: 5. The CDR3 runs to 14 residues. CDR1 and CDR2 (germline): KGHSH, LQKENI. CDR3 coding DNA: TGTGCCAGCTCACCCCAGGACAGGGGGAATGAAGCTTTCTTT. It specifies CASSPQDRGNEAFF. The complete variable domain, with remaining parts taken from reference TRBV18 and TRBJ1-1, reads NAGVMQNPRHLVRRRGQEARLRCSPMKGHSHVYWYRQLPEEGLKFMVYLQKENIIDESGMPKERFSAEFPKEGPSILRIQQVVRGDSAAYFCASSPQDRGNEAFFGQGTRLTVV.

The V gene is TRBV20-1, the J gene TRBJ1-3; no definite D call. The V and J ends lost 6 bases and 4 bases respectively, with 7 bases between them. Germline CDR1 reads DFQATT; CDR2 reads SNEGSKA (reference sequence). This CDR3 is built from 11 residues. The CDR3 DNA reads TGCAGTGCCCCACTGGGAAACACCATATATTTT. Translation gives CSAPLGNTIYF.

The CDR3 sequence is CASTQSQTRYEQYF. CDR3 in DNA: TGTGCCAGCACCCAAAGCCAGACTAGATACGAGCAGTACTTC. V usage is TRBV2 and J usage is TRBJ2-7, with a possible D match to TRBD2 (6 bases). The CDR3 totals 14 residues. The V end lost 7 bases, the J end lost 4 bases, and 17 bases lay between the germline ends. Germline V lookup: CDR1 SNHLY, CDR2 FYNNEI.